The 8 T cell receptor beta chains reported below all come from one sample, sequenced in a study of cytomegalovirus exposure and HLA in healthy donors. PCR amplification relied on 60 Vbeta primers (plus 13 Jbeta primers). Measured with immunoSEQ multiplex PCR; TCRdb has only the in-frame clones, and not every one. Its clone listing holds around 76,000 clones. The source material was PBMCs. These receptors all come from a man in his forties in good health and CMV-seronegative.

CDR3: CASSEAPGGVPGELFF. The CDR3 DNA sequence: TGTGCCAGCAGTGAGGCTCCAGGGGGCGTCCCCGGGGAGCTGTTTTTT. This chain joins TRBV2 and TRBJ2-2; the match to TRBD1 covers 8 bases. In germline, CDR1 is SNHLY, CDR2 FYNNEI. The V segment lost 3 bases and the J segment 6 bases; nucleotides outside the gene matches: 9. This CDR3 comprises 16 residues.

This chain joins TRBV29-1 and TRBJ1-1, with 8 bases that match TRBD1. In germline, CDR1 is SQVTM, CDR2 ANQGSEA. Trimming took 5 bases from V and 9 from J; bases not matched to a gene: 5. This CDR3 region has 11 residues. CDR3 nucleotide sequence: TGCAGCGTTCAGCGGGACAGGAAAGCTTTCTTT. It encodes CSVQRDRKAFF. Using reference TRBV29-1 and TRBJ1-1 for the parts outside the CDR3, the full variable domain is SAVISQKPSRDICQRGTSLTIQCQVDSQVTMMFWYRQQPGQSLTLIATANQGSEATYESGFVIDKFPISRPNLTFSTLTVSNMSPEDSSIYLCSVQRDRKAFFGQGTRLTVV.

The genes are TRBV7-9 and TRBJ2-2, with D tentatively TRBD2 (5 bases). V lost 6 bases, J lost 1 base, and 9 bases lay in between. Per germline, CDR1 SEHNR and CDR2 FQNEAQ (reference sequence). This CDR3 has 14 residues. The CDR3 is CASRFGENTGELFF. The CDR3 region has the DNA TGTGCCAGCAGGTTCGGGGAGAACACCGGGGAGCTGTTTTTT.

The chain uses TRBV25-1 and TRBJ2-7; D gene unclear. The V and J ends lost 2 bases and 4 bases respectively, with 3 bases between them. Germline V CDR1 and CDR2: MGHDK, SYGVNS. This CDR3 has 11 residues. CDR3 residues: CASSEHYEQYF. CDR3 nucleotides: TGTGCCAGCAGTGAACATTACGAGCAGTACTTC.

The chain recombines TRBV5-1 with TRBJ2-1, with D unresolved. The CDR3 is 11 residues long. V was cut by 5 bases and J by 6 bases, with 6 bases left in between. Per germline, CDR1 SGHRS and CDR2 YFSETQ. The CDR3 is CASRNGNEQFF. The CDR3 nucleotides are TGCGCCAGCAGGAACGGCAATGAGCAGTTCTTC. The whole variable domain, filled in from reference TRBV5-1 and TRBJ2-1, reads KAGVTQTPRYLIKTRGQQVTLSCSPISGHRSVSWYQQTPGQGLQFLFEYFSETQRNKGNFPGRFSGRQFSNSRSEMNVSTLELGDSALYLCASRNGNEQFFGPGTRLTVL.

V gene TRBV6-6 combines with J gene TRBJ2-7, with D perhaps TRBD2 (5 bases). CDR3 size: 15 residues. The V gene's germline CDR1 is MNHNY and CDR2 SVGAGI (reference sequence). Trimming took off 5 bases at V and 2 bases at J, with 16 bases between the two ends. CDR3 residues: CASSTLESQAYEQYF. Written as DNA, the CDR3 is TGTGCCAGCAGTACACTAGAAAGCCAAGCCTACGAGCAGTACTTC.

CDR3 protein: CASSPGQTSTDTQYF. The CDR3 DNA reads TGTGCCAGCAGCCCCGGACAGACCTCCACAGATACGCAGTATTTT. The J gene is TRBJ2-3, the V gene TRBV11-2; perhaps TRBD1 as D (6 bases). The CDR3 sequence is 15 residues long. The V end lost 5 bases, the J end lost 2 bases, and 14 bases lay between the germline ends. Germline CDR1 is SGHAT and CDR2 is FQNNGV.

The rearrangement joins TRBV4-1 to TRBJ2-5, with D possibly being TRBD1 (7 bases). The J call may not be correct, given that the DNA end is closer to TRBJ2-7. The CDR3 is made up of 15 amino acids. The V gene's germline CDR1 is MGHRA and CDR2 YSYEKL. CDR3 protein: CASSHIDRDFYEQYF. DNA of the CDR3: TGCGCCAGCAGCCACATAGACAGGGACTTTTACGAGCAGTACTTC.